Sequencing of this T cell receptor (beta chain) was carried out in a study of cytomegalovirus exposure and HLA in healthy donors. Overall study: The Caucasian-associated ancestry cluster held 80% to 90% of a few hundred genotyped donors.

In this sample, this clone turned up a few times. Despite likely unrecorded immune exposures, the donors were nominally healthy at the time of sampling. The CDR3 extends over 15 amino acids. Between the trimmed V and J ends, which lost 3 bases and 4 bases, there was a span of 11 bases. CDR1 SGDLS and CDR2 YYNGEE come from the germline V gene. Primers included in the PCR were 60 Vbeta and 13 Jbeta primers. Assay: immunoSEQ multiplex PCR; the TCRdb copy retains only in-frame clones and omits some. The table lists some 200,000 clones, roughly 80% of them singletons. This TCR was sampled from a woman between 50 and 59 years old in good health and CMV-seropositive. What was sequenced was PBMCs. The chain links TRBV9 to TRBJ1-6; a weak D match, TRBD1 (6 bases). CDR3 residues: CASSGGLGYNSPLHF. The CDR3 bases are TGTGCCAGCAGCGGGGGGCTGGGGTATAATTCACCCCTCCACTTT.